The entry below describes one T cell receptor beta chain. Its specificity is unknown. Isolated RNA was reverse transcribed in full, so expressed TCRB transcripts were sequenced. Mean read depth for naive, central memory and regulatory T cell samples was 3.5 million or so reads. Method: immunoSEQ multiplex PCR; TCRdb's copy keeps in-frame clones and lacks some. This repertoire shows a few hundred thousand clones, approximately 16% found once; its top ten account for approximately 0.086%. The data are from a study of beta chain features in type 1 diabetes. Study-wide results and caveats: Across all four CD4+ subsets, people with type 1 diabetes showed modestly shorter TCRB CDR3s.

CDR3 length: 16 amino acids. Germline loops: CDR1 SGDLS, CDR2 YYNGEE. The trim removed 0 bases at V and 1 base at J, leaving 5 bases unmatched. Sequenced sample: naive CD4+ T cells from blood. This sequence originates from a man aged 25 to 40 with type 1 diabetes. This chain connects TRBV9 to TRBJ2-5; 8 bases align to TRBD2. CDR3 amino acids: CASSVASGGTQETQYF. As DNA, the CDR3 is TGTGCCAGCAGCGTAGCAAGCGGGGGCACCCAAGAGACCCAGTACTTC. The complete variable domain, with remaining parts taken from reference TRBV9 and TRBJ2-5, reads DSGVTQTPKHLITATGQRVTLRCSPRSGDLSVYWYQQSLDQGLQFLIQYYNGEERAKGNILERFSAQQFPDLHSELNLSSLELGDSALYFCASSVASGGTQETQYFGPGTRLLVL.